This TCR beta chain was identified during a study of T cell responses to AZD1222 COVID-19 vaccine. Study results and limitations: The peak T cell response came first, and repertoires were sampled only after it.

A note on this clone: Its antigen is not identified.

Germline V lookup: CDR1 SGHAT, CDR2 FQDESV (reference sequence). V shed 3 bases and J shed 2 bases, with 11 bases lying between them. The CDR3 is 15 residues long. Profiled with immunoSEQ multiplex PCR; TCRdb holds only in-frame clones, not every one. The repertoire holds about 67,000 clones, around 82% seen once, with under 8% in the top ten. This sequence originates from an adult who received the AZD1222 COVID-19 vaccine. Here the sequenced sample was peripheral blood, taken 28 days after the second AZD1222 dose. The chain has TRBV11-1 and TRBJ2-1; D possibly corresponds to TRBD1 (7 bases). The CDR3 nucleotides read TGTGCCAGCAGCTTGAGGAGGGGGCCCTACAATGAGCAGTTCTTC. Protein sequence: CASSLRRGPYNEQFF.